The sequence of this T cell receptor (beta chain) was determined in a study of sequential checkpoint blockade in melanoma. On the study more broadly: After both sequences, patients received maintenance nivolumab.

Only in-frame clones appear in the TCRdb table, and some are missing; sequencing was by immunoSEQ multiplex PCR. Among about 12,000 clones listed, roughly 24% were seen once. The CDR3 sequence is 16 residues long. Trimming removed 2 bases from V and 1 base from J; junction bases left unmatched: 7. The germline V gene has CDR1 SGHNT and CDR2 YENEEA. Documented treatment: randomized to nivolumab then ipilimumab (arm A) or the reverse (arm B). This sequence was found in a human donor with melanoma. The rearrangement joins TRBV11-3 to TRBJ1-1, with TRBD1 identical over 7 bases. The sequences come from tumor tissue (inferred from file names), collected from a patient given nivolumab and ipilimumab in sequence. In DNA, the CDR3 is TGTGCCAGCAGCTTAATAACAGGGGCGAGGAACACTGAAGCTTTCTTT. Its protein product is CASSLITGARNTEAFF.